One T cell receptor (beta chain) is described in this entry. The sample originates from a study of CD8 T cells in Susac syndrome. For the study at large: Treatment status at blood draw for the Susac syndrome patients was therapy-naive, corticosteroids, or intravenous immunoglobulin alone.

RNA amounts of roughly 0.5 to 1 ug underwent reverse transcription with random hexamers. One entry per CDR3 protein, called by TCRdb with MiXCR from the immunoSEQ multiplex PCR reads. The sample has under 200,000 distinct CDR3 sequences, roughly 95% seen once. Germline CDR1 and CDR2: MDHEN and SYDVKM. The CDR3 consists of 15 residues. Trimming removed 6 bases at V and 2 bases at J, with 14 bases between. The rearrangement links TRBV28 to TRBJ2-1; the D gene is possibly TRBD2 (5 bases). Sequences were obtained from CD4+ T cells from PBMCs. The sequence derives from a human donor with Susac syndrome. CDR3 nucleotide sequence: TGTGCCAGCAGCGTAACTAGTGGGCCCTACAATGAGCAGTTCTTC. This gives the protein CASSVTSGPYNEQFF. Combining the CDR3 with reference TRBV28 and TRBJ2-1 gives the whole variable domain DVKVTQSSRYLVKRTGEKVFLECVQDMDHENMFWYRQDPGLGLRLIYFSYDVKMKEKGDIPEGYSVSREKKERFSLILESASTNQTSMYLCASSVTSGPYNEQFFGPGTRLTVL.